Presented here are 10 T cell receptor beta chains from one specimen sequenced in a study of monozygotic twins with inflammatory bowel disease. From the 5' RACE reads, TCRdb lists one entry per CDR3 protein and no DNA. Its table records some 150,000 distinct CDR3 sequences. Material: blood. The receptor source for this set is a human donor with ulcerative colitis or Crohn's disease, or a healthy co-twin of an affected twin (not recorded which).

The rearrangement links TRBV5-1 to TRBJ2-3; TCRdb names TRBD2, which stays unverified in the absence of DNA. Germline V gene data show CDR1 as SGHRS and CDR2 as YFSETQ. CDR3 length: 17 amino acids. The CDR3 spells CASSLAGGSGSTDTQYF.

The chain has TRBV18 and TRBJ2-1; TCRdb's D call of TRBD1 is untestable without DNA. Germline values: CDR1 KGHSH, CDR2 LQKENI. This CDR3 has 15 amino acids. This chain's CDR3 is CASSLGTGNWNEQFF.

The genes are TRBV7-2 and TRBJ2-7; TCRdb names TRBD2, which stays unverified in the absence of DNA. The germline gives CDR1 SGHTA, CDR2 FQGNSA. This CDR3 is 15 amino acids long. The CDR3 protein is CASSPRGLANYEQYF.

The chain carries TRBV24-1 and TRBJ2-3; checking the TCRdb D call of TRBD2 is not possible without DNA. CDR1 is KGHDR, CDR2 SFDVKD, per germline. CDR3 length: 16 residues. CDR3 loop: CATSDLPGPNTDTQYF.

The CDR3 loop is CASSLEAGAKETQYF. The rearrangement links TRBV5-1 to TRBJ2-5; with no DNA, the TCRdb D assignment of TRBD1 cannot be verified. CDR3 length: 15 amino acids. Germline V gene sequence: CDR1 SGHRS, CDR2 YFSETQ. Variable domain in full (rest from reference TRBV5-1 and TRBJ2-5): KAGVTQTPRYLIKTRGQQVTLSCSPISGHRSVSWYQQTPGQGLQFLFEYFSETQRNKGNFPGRFSGRQFSNSRSEMNVSTLELGDSALYLCASSLEAGAKETQYFGPGTRLLVL.

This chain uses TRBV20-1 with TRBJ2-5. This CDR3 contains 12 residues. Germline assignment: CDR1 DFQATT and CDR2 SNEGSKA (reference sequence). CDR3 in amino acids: CSAKDRGETQYF.

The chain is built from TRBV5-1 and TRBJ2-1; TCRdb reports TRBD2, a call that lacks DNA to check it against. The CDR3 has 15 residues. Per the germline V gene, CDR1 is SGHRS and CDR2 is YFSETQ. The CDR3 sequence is CASSLELAGAEEQFF.

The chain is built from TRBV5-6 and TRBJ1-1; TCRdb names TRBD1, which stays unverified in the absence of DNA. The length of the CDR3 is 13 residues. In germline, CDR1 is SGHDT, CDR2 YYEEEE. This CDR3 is CASTSGPGTEAFF.

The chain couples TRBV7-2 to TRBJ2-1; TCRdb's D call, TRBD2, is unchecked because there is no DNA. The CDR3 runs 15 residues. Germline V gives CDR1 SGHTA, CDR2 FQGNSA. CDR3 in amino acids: CASSTLAGGSREQFF.

The CDR3: CASSPEGGYEQYF. The genes are TRBV7-3 and TRBJ2-7; TCRdb picks TRBD2, but there is no DNA to check that call. This CDR3 spans 13 amino acids. The germline gives CDR1 SGHTA, CDR2 FQGTGA.